Below are 16 T cell receptor beta chains sequenced from a single sample in a study of shared clonotypes between healthy human individuals. CD45RO-negative cells were positively selected for CCR7, leaving out terminally differentiated effector memory CD45RA+ cells. Libraries were prepared by immunoSEQ multiplex PCR; TCRdb keeps only in-frame clonotypes and omits some of them. The sample records roughly 2.1 million clones, about 92% being singletons. The specimen was naive CD8+ T cells from PBMCs. All receptors come from a man aged 18 to 30 in good health. Some clones in this sample may be carry-over from other donors' samples.

The chain links TRBV11-2 to TRBJ2-7, with TRBD2 identical over 12 bases. Per the germline V gene, CDR1 is SGHAT and CDR2 is FQNNGV. The J segment lost 6 bases and the V segment lost 4 bases, leaving 7 bases of the junction unmatched. This CDR3 is built from 15 residues. The CDR3 reads CASSSSRLAGAEQYF. Here the CDR3 DNA reads TGTGCCAGCAGCTCCTCCAGACTAGCGGGAGCCGAGCAGTACTTC. The complete variable domain, with remaining parts taken from reference TRBV11-2 and TRBJ2-7, reads EAGVAQSPRYKIIEKRQSVAFWCNPISGHATLYWYQQILGQGPKLLIQFQNNGVVDDSQLPKDRFSAERLKGVDSTLKIQPAKLEDSAVYLCASSSSRLAGAEQYFGPGTRLTVT.

The CDR3 loop reads CASSGGGARETQYF. The CDR3 coding sequence is TGTGCCAGCAGCGGAGGGGGCGCGAGGGAGACCCAGTACTTC. The rearrangement joins TRBV5-6 to TRBJ2-5, with D possibly being TRBD1 (7 bases). CDR3 length: 14 residues. The ends were cut back, 4 bases at V and 5 bases at J, with 15 bases in the middle. In germline, CDR1 is SGHDT, CDR2 YYEEEE.

V usage is TRBV28 and J usage is TRBJ2-2, with 13 bases fitting TRBD2. The CDR3 is 18 amino acids. V shed 5 bases, J shed 1 base, and the junction held 7 bases outside the gene matches. Germline assignment: CDR1 MDHEN and CDR2 SYDVKM. CDR3 sequence reads: CASSPELAGGGNTGELFF. In DNA form, the CDR3 reads TGTGCCAGCAGTCCAGAACTAGCGGGAGGGGGGAACACCGGGGAGCTGTTTTTT.

The genes are TRBV9 and TRBJ2-7, with TRBD2 matching over 7 bases. V dropped 3 bases and J dropped 2; count of bases not matched to a gene: 5. The CDR3 is 14 amino acids. Germline V gene lookup returns CDR1 SGDLS and CDR2 YYNGEE. In nucleotides, the CDR3 is TGTGCCAGCAGCGCCTATGGGGGGGCCTACGAGCAGTACTTC. Amino acid sequence: CASSAYGGAYEQYF.

The chain has TRBV21-1 and TRBJ2-6; TRBD1 is the table's D call and was not checked against the DNA. TRBV21-1 is assigned pseudogene status. The CDR3 runs 22 residues. The CDR3 DNA is TGTGCCAGCAGCTCCTGGTCCACTGTACTAACAGGGCCCTCCTCTGGGGCCAACGTCCTGACTTTC. This gives the protein CASSSWSTVLTGPSSGANVLTF.

The gene calls are TRBV27 and TRBJ2-7, with D tentatively TRBD1 (6 bases). The CDR3 has 13 amino acids. Germline V gene data show CDR1 as MNHEY and CDR2 as SMNVEV (reference sequence). The V gene lost 5 bases and the J gene lost 3 bases, with 11 bases spanning the gap. This chain's CDR3 is CASSAQGNYEQYF. As DNA, the CDR3 is TGTGCCAGCAGTGCACAGGGTAACTACGAGCAGTACTTC.

The V and J genes are TRBV7-2 and TRBJ1-5, with D possibly being TRBD1 (6 bases). CDR1 and CDR2 (germline): SGHTA, FQGNSA. The CDR3 is 16 amino acids. V was shortened by 5 bases and J by 3 bases, with 17 bases between the two germline ends. Here the CDR3 DNA reads TGTGCCAGCAGCCCCTTTGGGGGGCTGAACAATCAGCCCCAGCATTTT. This encodes CASSPFGGLNNQPQHF.

CDR3 nucleotide sequence: TGTGCCAGTAGTAGCTACTCAGGGGGCGGGGGGCCCCAGCATTTT. This gives the protein CASSSYSGGGGPQHF. This chain connects TRBV19 to TRBJ1-5, with 8 positions matching TRBD1. This CDR3 region has 15 residues. V lost 4 bases, J lost 9 bases, and 11 bases stayed unmatched. The germline gives CDR1 LNHDA, CDR2 SQIVND (reference sequence).

The chain couples TRBV9 to TRBJ2-1; D is undetermined. Germline CDR1 SGDLS, CDR2 YYNGEE. This CDR3 is 13 amino acids long. The ends were cut back, 0 bases at V and 8 bases at J, with 9 bases in the middle. CDR3 nucleotides: TGTGCCAGCAGCGTAGGGCAGGCATATGAGCAGTTCTTC. It translates to CASSVGQAYEQFF.

The chain combines TRBV28 with TRBJ1-2; 7 bases align to TRBD1. CDR1 and CDR2 (germline): MDHEN, SYDVKM. The CDR3 contains 14 residues. Trimming took 5 bases from V and 3 from J; bases not matched to a gene: 6. CDR3 nucleotide sequence: TGTGCCAGCAGTGCCACCGGGACAGACTATGGCTACACCTTC. Translated: CASSATGTDYGYTF.

The chain is built from TRBV27 and TRBJ1-5; D gene uncertain. V was pared by 2 bases and J by 6 bases, with 8 bases between. CDR3 length: 13 amino acids. Germline CDR1 reads MNHEY; CDR2 reads SMNVEV (reference sequence). The CDR3 loop is CASSLTGSQPQHF. As DNA, the CDR3 is TGTGCCAGCAGTTTAACGGGGAGTCAGCCCCAGCATTTT.

This chain uses TRBV27 with TRBJ2-7; the match to TRBD2 covers 11 bases. This CDR3 contains 16 residues. Germline-derived CDR1 and CDR2 are MNHEY and SMNVEV (reference sequence). The J segment lost 2 bases and the V segment lost 4 bases, leaving 7 bases of the junction unmatched. The CDR3 reads CASSSIAGGVTYEQYF. In nucleotides, the CDR3 is TGTGCCAGCAGTTCTATAGCGGGAGGGGTTACCTACGAGCAGTACTTC.

The gene calls are TRBV19 and TRBJ2-1, with a tentative D call TRBD2 (5 bases). The V and J ends lost 9 bases and 10 bases respectively, with 13 bases between them. Germline V CDR1 and CDR2: LNHDA, SQIVND (reference sequence). The CDR3 totals 11 residues. DNA for the CDR3: TGTGCCAGCTTGCTAGCCGGCGAGCAGTTCTTC. Amino acid sequence: CASLLAGEQFF.

The rearrangement uses TRBV11-2 and TRBJ2-1; 11 positions agree with TRBD2. Trimming cost V 3 bases and J 7 bases; bases outside gene matches: 8. The CDR3 spans 16 residues. CDR1 is SGHAT, CDR2 FQNNGV, per germline. CDR3: CASSLMTSGIYNEQFF. CDR3 DNA sequence: TGTGCCAGCAGCTTGATGACTAGCGGGATTTATAATGAGCAGTTCTTC.

Regarding this clone: Distinct nucleotide sequences in the sample also encode this CDR3. This sequence joins TRBV11-2 and TRBJ2-3, with D possibly being TRBD2 (6 bases). The CDR3 totals 15 residues. Trimming pared 3 bases from V and 2 bases from J, leaving 12 bases between. The germline V gene encodes CDR1 SGHAT and CDR2 FQNNGV. The CDR3 DNA is TGTGCCAGCAGCTTTAGCGGAGGGTCCACAGATACGCAGTATTTT. It yields the protein CASSFSGGSTDTQYF.

V usage is TRBV7-9 and J usage is TRBJ2-2; a weak D match, TRBD2 (5 bases). Looked up from germline, CDR1 is SEHNR and CDR2 is FQNEAQ (reference sequence). CDR3 length: 15 residues. With 5 bases removed from V and 6 bases from J, the gap between germline ends came to 16 bases. CDR3 DNA: TGTGCCAGCAGCCGCCCCCTCCTCGGGGCCGGGGAGCTGTTTTTT. It translates to CASSRPLLGAGELFF.